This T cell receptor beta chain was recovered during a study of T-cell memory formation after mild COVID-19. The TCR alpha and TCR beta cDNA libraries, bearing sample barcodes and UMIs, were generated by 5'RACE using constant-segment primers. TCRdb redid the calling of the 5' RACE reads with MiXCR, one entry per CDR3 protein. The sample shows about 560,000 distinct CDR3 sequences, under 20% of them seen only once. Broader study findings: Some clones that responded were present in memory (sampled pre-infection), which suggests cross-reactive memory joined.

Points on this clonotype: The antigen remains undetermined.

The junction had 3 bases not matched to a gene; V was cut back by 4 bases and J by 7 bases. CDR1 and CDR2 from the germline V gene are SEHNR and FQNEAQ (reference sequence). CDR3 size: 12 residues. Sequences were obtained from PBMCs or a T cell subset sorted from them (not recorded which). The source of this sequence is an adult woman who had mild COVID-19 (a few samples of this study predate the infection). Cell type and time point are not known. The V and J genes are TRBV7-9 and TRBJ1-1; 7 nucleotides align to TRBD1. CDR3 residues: CASSSQGIEAFF. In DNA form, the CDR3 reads TGTGCCAGCAGCTCACAGGGGATTGAAGCTTTCTTT.